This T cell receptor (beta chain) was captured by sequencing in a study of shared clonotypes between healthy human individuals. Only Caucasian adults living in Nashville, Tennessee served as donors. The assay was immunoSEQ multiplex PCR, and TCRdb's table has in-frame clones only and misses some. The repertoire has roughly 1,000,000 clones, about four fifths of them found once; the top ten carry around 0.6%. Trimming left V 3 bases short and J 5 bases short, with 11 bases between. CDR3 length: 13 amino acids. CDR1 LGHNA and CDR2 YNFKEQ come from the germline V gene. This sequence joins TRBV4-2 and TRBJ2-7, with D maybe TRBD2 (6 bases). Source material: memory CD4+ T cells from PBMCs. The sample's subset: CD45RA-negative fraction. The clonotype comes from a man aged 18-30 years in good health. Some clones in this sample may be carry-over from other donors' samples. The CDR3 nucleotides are TGTGCCAGCAGCCAGGGGGGTTGGGACGAGCAGTACTTC. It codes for CASSQGGWDEQYF.